Shown below are 30 T cell receptor beta chains from a single sample sequenced in a study of cytomegalovirus exposure and HLA in healthy donors. Primers included in the PCR were 60 Vbeta and 13 Jbeta primers. The assay was immunoSEQ multiplex PCR, and TCRdb's table has in-frame clones only and misses some. The repertoire includes roughly 120,000 clones, around 75% of them detected once, and 2.9% sits in the top ten. The sample taken for sequencing was PBMCs. The receptors come from a middle-aged woman in good health and CMV-seropositive.

This clone was seen just once. This sequence joins TRBV4-3 and TRBJ2-2; 15 bases align to TRBD2. V was pared by 4 bases and J by 5 bases, with 5 bases of the junction left unmatched. Germline V gives CDR1 LGHNA, CDR2 YSLEER. The CDR3 is made up of 17 amino acids. The CDR3 region has the DNA TGCGCCAGCAGCCTTGGACTAGCGGGGGGGATAACCGGGGAGCTGTTTTTT. Translating it yields CASSLGLAGGITGELFF.

This clone appeared a single time. CDR3 sequence (DNA): TGTGCCTGGAGTGTAAGGGGCAGGGGGTGGGGGAGTGAGCAGTTCTTC. Protein: CAWSVRGRGWGSEQFF. The V gene is TRBV30, the J gene TRBJ2-1; 7 positions match TRBD1. Germline-derived CDR1 and CDR2 are GTSNPN and SVGIG (reference sequence). V was clipped by 0 bases and J by 9 bases; unmatched bases: 14. This CDR3 has 16 residues.

The CDR3 sequence: CASSFRGQETQYF. The CDR3 nucleotides are TGTGCCAGCAGCTTCAGGGGTCAAGAGACCCAGTACTTC. This chain uses TRBV5-6 with TRBJ2-5; tentative D call: TRBD1 (6 bases). This CDR3 has 13 residues. Germline V gene lookup returns CDR1 SGHDT and CDR2 YYEEEE. The V end was cut by 2 bases, the J end by 2 bases, with 7 bases between. Looking up the rest from reference TRBV5-6 and TRBJ2-5 gives the full variable domain: DAGVTQSPTHLIKTRGQQVTLRCSPKSGHDTVSWYQQALGQGPQFIFQYYEEEERQRGNFPDRFSGHQFPNYSSELNVNALLLGDSALYLCASSFRGQETQYFGPGTRLLVL.

The V and J genes are TRBV5-6 and TRBJ1-1; no definite D call. CDR1 is SGHDT, CDR2 YYEEEE, per germline. The V end lost 0 bases, the J end lost 1 base, and 4 bases lay between the germline ends. The CDR3 length is 13 residues. CDR3 residues: CASSLGGNTEAFF. CDR3 nucleotide sequence: TGTGCCAGCAGCTTGGGAGGGAACACTGAAGCTTTCTTT.

The chain recombines TRBV7-6 with TRBJ2-1, with TRBD2 as a possible D gene (5 bases). The CDR3 covers 16 residues. V gave up 0 bases and J gave up 5 bases, with 14 bases separating them. Germline CDR1 is SGHVS and CDR2 is FNYEAQ. The CDR3 DNA is TGTGCCAGCAGCTTAGCTGAGGCGTGGACTGACAATGAGCAGTTCTTC. It translates to CASSLAEAWTDNEQFF.

This chain uses TRBV18 with TRBJ1-1; perhaps TRBD1 as D (6 bases). This CDR3 contains 15 residues. CDR1 KGHSH and CDR2 LQKENI come from the germline V gene. Trimming cost V 3 bases and J 1 base, with 12 bases left between them. The CDR3 spells CASSPYTGPNTEAFF. The CDR3 nucleotides are TGTGCCAGCTCACCGTATACAGGGCCGAACACTGAAGCTTTCTTT.

The chain links TRBV28 to TRBJ2-1; possible D gene TRBD2, 6 bases. Trimming removed 6 bases from V and 3 bases from J, with 18 bases in between. Germline CDR1 and CDR2: MDHEN and SYDVKM. This CDR3 spans 16 amino acids. CDR3 region: CASSLRGAEGYNEQFF. DNA of the CDR3: TGTGCCAGCAGCCTCCGGGGAGCGGAGGGCTACAATGAGCAGTTCTTC.

The table lists this clone with a few counts. V gene TRBV5-6 combines with J gene TRBJ2-7; a weak D match, TRBD1 (6 bases). CDR1 SGHDT and CDR2 YYEEEE come from the germline V gene. The CDR3 loop spans 17 amino acids. Trimming took off 0 bases at V and 2 bases at J, with 18 bases between the two ends. The CDR3 reads CASSLGFRGAGAYEQYF. CDR3 sequence (DNA): TGTGCCAGCAGCTTGGGTTTCAGGGGAGCAGGGGCCTACGAGCAGTACTTC.

This clone came up a few times. This CDR3 reads CASSLAVTREGSYNEQFF. CDR3 nucleotides: TGTGCCAGCAGCTTAGCTGTAACCAGGGAGGGTTCCTACAATGAGCAGTTCTTC. V and J are TRBV7-9 and TRBJ2-1, with 7 nucleotides matching TRBD2. Trimming took 0 bases from V and 1 from J; bases not matched to a gene: 9. The V gene's germline CDR1 is SEHNR and CDR2 FQNEAQ (reference sequence). This CDR3 is built from 18 residues.

The J gene is TRBJ2-3, the V gene TRBV10-2, with TRBD1 as a possible D gene (7 bases). From germline, CDR1 is WSHSY and CDR2 SAAADI. The V and J ends lost 5 bases and 4 bases respectively, with 13 bases between them. The CDR3 spans 14 residues. CDR3 loop: CASSRARGADTQYF. DNA for the CDR3: TGCGCCAGCAGTAGGGCCAGGGGGGCAGATACGCAGTATTTT.

This clone was seen only once. The V call is TRBV5-5, the J call TRBJ2-7, with 9 bases aligning to TRBD1. CDR3 length equals 16 residues. Unmatched junction bases numbered 10, after V lost 0 bases and J lost 6 bases. Per the germline V gene, CDR1 is SGHKS and CDR2 is YYEKEE (reference sequence). CDR3 sequence (DNA): TGTGCCAGCAGCTTGGTACTTCGGACAGGGGCTGGCGAGCAGTACTTC. Translation gives CASSLVLRTGAGEQYF.

V is TRBV7-6 and J is TRBJ2-7, with a tentative D call TRBD1 (5 bases). This CDR3 has 14 residues. Germline-derived CDR1 and CDR2 are SGHVS and FNYEAQ. Trimming removed 3 bases from V and 3 bases from J, with 12 bases in between. The CDR3 DNA reads TGTGCCAGCAGCTTTGGGGCGGTCGGCTACGAGCAGTACTTC. Amino acid sequence: CASSFGAVGYEQYF.

V is TRBV10-3 and J is TRBJ1-6; 7 bases match TRBD1. The CDR3 is 19 residues long. The ends lost 3 bases at V and 1 base at J; junction bases unmatched: 12. Germline V lookup: CDR1 ENHRY, CDR2 SYGVKD. In DNA form, the CDR3 reads TGTGCCATCAGTGAAGGGGGCTTCTCGCGTAGGTCCTATAATTCACCCCTCCACTTT. Protein: CAISEGGFSRRSYNSPLHF.

This clone came up once. This chain links TRBV2 with TRBJ1-5; possible D gene TRBD1, 6 bases. The CDR3 has 17 residues. V was shortened by 6 bases and J by 1 base, with 19 bases between the two germline ends. Germline-derived CDR1 and CDR2 are SNHLY and FYNNEI. The CDR3 DNA reads as TGTGCCAGCAGCTATTCTATAGGGGGATCAAGCAATCAGCCCCAGCATTTT. Protein: CASSYSIGGSSNQPQHF.

J is TRBJ1-1 and V is TRBV4-3; D may be TRBD1 (5 bases). The CDR3 has 13 amino acids. V was shortened by 0 bases and J by 3 bases, with 5 bases between the two germline ends. Germline V CDR1 and CDR2: LGHNA, YSLEER. CDR3: CASSQDRDTEAFF. The CDR3 nucleotides are TGCGCCAGCAGCCAAGACAGGGACACTGAAGCTTTCTTT.

In its sample, this clone was seen a few times. V usage is TRBV11-3 and J usage is TRBJ2-7, with D possibly being TRBD1 (6 bases). The CDR3 loop spans 13 amino acids. V shed 5 bases and J shed 2 bases, with 10 bases lying between them. From germline, CDR1 is SGHNT and CDR2 YENEEA. CDR3 sequence reads: CASSGGGTYEQYF. CDR3 sequence (DNA): TGTGCCAGCAGCGGGGGCGGCACCTACGAGCAGTACTTC. The full variable domain, rest sourced from reference TRBV11-3 and TRBJ2-7, is EAGVVQSPRYKIIEKKQPVAFWCNPISGHNTLYWYLQNLGQGPELLIRYENEEAVDDSQLPKDRFSAERLKGVDSTLKIQPAELGDSAVYLCASSGGGTYEQYFGPGTRLTVT.

Of note for this clone: Other DNA sequences in the sample encode the same CDR3. The rearrangement joins TRBV18 to TRBJ1-5; D is unclear. The CDR3 totals 13 residues. Germline CDR1 and CDR2: KGHSH and LQKENI. V lost 5 bases and J 3 bases, leaving 8 bases between the germline ends. The CDR3 here is CASSGGFNQPQHF. The CDR3 nucleotides are TGTGCCAGCTCAGGCGGGTTCAATCAGCCCCAGCATTTT.

This chain joins TRBV19 and TRBJ2-1, with TRBD2 matching 8 bases. The CDR3 spans 14 residues. CDR1 is LNHDA, CDR2 SQIVND, per germline (reference sequence). V was clipped by 6 bases and J by 8 bases; unmatched bases: 9. CDR3 DNA sequence: TGTGCCAGTAGCGGACTAGCCGGAGGGCATGAGCAGTTCTTC. This encodes CASSGLAGGHEQFF.

The gene calls are TRBV7-9 and TRBJ1-5; D is unresolved. The CDR3 length is 14 residues. Trimming took off 5 bases at V and 3 bases at J, with 11 bases between the two ends. Germline V gene sequence: CDR1 SEHNR, CDR2 FQNEAQ (reference sequence). The CDR3 DNA sequence: TGTGCCAGCAGCCCGCCGGGTAACAATCAGCCCCAGCATTTT. Protein: CASSPPGNNQPQHF.

This chain uses TRBV7-9 with TRBJ2-5; TRBD2 might be the D (6 bases). The CDR3 is 14 amino acids. In germline, CDR1 is SEHNR, CDR2 FQNEAQ (reference sequence). The V end was cut by 3 bases, the J end by 3 bases, with 11 bases between. CDR3 loop: CASSLAGPKETQYF. The CDR3 nucleotides are TGTGCCAGCAGCTTGGCGGGGCCGAAAGAGACCCAGTACTTC.

This clone has only one observation. The V and J genes are TRBV6-5 and TRBJ2-7; a weak D match, TRBD1 (6 bases). Germline loops: CDR1 MNHEY, CDR2 SVGAGI. V was trimmed by 6 bases and J by 3 bases, leaving 18 bases between them. The CDR3 covers 15 residues. The CDR3 sequence: CASSHRQEIDYEQYF. CDR3 in DNA: TGTGCCAGCAGCCACCGACAGGAAATCGACTACGAGCAGTACTTC.

CDR3 loop: CASSIGTAAYEQYF. The CDR3 DNA sequence: TGTGCCAGCAGCATTGGGACTGCCGCCTACGAGCAGTACTTC. This sequence joins TRBV28 and TRBJ2-7, with D maybe TRBD2 (6 bases). Per germline, CDR1 MDHEN and CDR2 SYDVKM. Trimming took off 6 bases at V and 2 bases at J, with 14 bases between the two ends. The CDR3 contains 14 residues.

This sequence joins TRBV9 and TRBJ2-1; D gene uncertain. Trimming stripped 0 bases from V and 4 bases from J, with 8 bases between. The CDR3 contains 14 residues. CDR1 is SGDLS, CDR2 YYNGEE, per germline. The CDR3 DNA is TGTGCCAGCAGCGTAGAGGAGCCATACAATGAGCAGTTCTTC. It yields the protein CASSVEEPYNEQFF. The full variable domain, its missing parts supplied by reference TRBV9 and TRBJ2-1, is DSGVTQTPKHLITATGQRVTLRCSPRSGDLSVYWYQQSLDQGLQFLIQYYNGEERAKGNILERFSAQQFPDLHSELNLSSLELGDSALYFCASSVEEPYNEQFFGPGTRLTVL.

The chain is built from TRBV19 and TRBJ2-3, with 12 bases that match TRBD2. The CDR3 has 16 amino acids. Trimming at V came to 7 bases and at J to 2 bases, leaving 7 bases not matched to a gene. CDR1 is LNHDA, CDR2 SQIVND, per germline (reference sequence). CDR3 sequence: CASKRTSGVITDTQYF. The CDR3 coding sequence is TGTGCCAGTAAACGGACTAGCGGGGTAATCACAGATACGCAGTATTTT.

The table lists this clone with a few counts. The rearrangement links TRBV2 to TRBJ2-7; TRBD1 is a possible D gene (6 bases). CDR1 is SNHLY and CDR2 is FYNNEI in the germline V gene. V was clipped by 3 bases and J by 1 base, with 10 bases between them. This CDR3 has 14 residues. The CDR3 region has the DNA TGTGCCAGCAGTGAGTTGGACAGTTCCTACGAGCAGTACTTC. Translation gives CASSELDSSYEQYF.

This clone has only one observation. This chain uses TRBV5-1 with TRBJ1-4; possibly TRBD1 for D (5 bases). The CDR3 contains 14 residues. Germline values: CDR1 SGHRS, CDR2 YFSETQ. The V end lost 4 bases, the J end lost 4 bases, and 11 bases lay between the germline ends. This CDR3 is CASSQSGFNEKLFF. Here the CDR3 DNA reads TGCGCCAGCAGCCAATCAGGGTTTAATGAAAAACTGTTTTTT.

V gene TRBV19 combines with J gene TRBJ1-1; D is unresolved. Germline V gene lookup returns CDR1 LNHDA and CDR2 SQIVND (reference sequence). V lost 4 bases to trimming and J lost 3 bases, with 15 bases between them. The CDR3 has 15 residues. CDR3 sequence reads: CASSTHGVQDTEAFF. The CDR3, as DNA: TGTGCCAGTAGTACCCACGGGGTCCAGGACACTGAAGCTTTCTTT.

This clone was counted only a few times. The CDR3 coding sequence is TGTGCCAGCAGCCCTTCGGTGGGCCCCTACGAGCAGTACTTC. As protein: CASSPSVGPYEQYF. The V call is TRBV27, the J call TRBJ2-7; D gene unclear. Trimming shortened V by 6 bases and J by 2 bases, and 14 bases separated the two germline ends. The CDR3 sequence is 14 residues long. Germline CDR1 MNHEY, CDR2 SMNVEV (reference sequence).

This clone was detected a few times. This rearrangement joins TRBV28 to TRBJ2-7; 11 bases line up with TRBD2. The CDR3 sequence is 18 residues long. The germline V gene has CDR1 MDHEN and CDR2 SYDVKM. V lost 6 bases, J lost 0 bases, and 13 bases stayed unmatched. The CDR3 DNA reads as TGTGCCAGCAGACTGGGGGGGCTAGCGGGAGGACCCTCCTACGAGCAGTACTTC. Translated: CASRLGGLAGGPSYEQYF.

This chain uses TRBV5-1 with TRBJ1-1; a possible D gene is TRBD1 (6 bases). Germline V gives CDR1 SGHRS, CDR2 YFSETQ. V gave up 0 bases and J gave up 7 bases, with 16 bases separating them. The CDR3 is 15 amino acids. The CDR3 DNA reads as TGCGCCAGCAGCTTGGCCGTGGGGGGGCGAGATGAAGCTTTCTTT. Protein product: CASSLAVGGRDEAFF.